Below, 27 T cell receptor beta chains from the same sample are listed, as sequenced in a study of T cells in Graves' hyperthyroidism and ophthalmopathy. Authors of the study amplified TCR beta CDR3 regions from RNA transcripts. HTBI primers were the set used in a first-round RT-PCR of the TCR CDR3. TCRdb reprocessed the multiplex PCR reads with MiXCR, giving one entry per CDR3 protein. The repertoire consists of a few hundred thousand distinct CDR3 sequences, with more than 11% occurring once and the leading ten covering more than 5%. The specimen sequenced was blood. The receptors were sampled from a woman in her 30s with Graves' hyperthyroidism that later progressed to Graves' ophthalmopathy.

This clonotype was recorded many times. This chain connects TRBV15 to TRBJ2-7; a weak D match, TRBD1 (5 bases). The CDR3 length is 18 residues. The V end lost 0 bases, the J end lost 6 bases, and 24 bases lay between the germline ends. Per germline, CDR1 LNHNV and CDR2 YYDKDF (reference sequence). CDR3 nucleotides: TGTGCCACCAGCAGAGATGTTTCGTTTGACAGAAAGCCAGCCGAGCAGTACTTC. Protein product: CATSRDVSFDRKPAEQYF.

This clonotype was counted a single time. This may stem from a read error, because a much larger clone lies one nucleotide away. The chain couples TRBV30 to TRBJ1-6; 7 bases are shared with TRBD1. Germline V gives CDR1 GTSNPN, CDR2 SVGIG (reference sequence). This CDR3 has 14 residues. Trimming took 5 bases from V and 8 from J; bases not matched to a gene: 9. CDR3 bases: TGTGCCTGGGACAGACAGGGATATGATTCACCCCTCCACTTT. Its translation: CAWDRQGYDSPLHF.

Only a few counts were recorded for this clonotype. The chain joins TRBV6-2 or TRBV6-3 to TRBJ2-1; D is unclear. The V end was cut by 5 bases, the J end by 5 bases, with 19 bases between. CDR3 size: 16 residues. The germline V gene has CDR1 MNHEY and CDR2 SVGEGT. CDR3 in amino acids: CASSPIGTDLHNEQFF. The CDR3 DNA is TGTGCCAGCAGTCCTATAGGAACCGACCTCCACAATGAGCAGTTCTTC.

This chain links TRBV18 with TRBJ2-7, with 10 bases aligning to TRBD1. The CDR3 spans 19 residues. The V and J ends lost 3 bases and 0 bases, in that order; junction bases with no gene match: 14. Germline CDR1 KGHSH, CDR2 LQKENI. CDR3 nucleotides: TGTGCCAGCTCACCGCTTACGGGACAGGGGACGAGGACCTCCTACGAGCAGTACTTC. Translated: CASSPLTGQGTRTSYEQYF.

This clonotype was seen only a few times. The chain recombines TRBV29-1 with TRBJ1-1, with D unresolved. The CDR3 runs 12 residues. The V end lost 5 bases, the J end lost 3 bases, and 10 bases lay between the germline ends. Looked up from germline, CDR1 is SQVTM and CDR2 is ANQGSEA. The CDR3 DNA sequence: TGCAGCGTTACAGAATTAGACACTGAAGCTTTCTTT. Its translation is CSVTELDTEAFF.

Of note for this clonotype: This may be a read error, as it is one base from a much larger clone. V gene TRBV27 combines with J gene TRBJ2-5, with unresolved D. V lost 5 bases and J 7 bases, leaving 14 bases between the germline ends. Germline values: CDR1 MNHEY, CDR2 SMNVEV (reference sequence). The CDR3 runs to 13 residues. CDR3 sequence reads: CASSLQAWGTQYF. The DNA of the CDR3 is TGTGCCAGCAGTCTCCAGGCTTGGGGGACCCAGTACTTC.

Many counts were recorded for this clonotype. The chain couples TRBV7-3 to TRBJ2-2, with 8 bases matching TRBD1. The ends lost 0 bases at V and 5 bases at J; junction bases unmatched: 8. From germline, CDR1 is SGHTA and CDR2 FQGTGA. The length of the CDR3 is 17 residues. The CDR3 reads CASSLTGDRGRTGELFF. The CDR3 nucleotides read TGTGCCAGCAGCTTAACGGGAGACAGGGGACGGACCGGGGAGCTGTTTTTT.

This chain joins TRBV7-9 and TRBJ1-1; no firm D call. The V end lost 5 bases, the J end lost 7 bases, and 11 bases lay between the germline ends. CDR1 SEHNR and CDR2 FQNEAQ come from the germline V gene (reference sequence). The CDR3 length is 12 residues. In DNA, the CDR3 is TGTGCCAGCAGCCCAAGTAGTTTTGAAGCTTTCTTT. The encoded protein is CASSPSSFEAFF.

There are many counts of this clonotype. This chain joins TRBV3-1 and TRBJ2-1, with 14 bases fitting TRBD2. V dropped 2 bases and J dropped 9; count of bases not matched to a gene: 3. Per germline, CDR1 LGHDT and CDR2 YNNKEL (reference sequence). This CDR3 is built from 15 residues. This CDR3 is CASSQRGLAGVEQFF. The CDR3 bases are TGTGCCAGCAGCCAAAGGGGACTAGCGGGAGTTGAGCAGTTCTTC.

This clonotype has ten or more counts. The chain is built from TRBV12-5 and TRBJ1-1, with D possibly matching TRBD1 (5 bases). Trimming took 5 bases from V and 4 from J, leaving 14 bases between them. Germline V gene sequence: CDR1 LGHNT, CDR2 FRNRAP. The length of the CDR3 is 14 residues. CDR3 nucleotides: TGTGCTAGTGGTCTCCTCAGGGATGTCACTGAAGCTTTCTTT. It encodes CASGLLRDVTEAFF.

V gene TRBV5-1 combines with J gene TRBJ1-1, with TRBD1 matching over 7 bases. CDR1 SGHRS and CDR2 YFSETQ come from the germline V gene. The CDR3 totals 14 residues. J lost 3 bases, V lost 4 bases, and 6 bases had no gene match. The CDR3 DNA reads TGCGCCAGCAGCACCCGGACAGGTCACACTGAAGCTTTCTTT. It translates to CASSTRTGHTEAFF.

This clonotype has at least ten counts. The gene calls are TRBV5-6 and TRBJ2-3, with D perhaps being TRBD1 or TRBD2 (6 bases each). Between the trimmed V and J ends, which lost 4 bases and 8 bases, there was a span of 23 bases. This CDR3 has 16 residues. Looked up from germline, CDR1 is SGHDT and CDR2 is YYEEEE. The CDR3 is CASSPIGGSGGGTQYF. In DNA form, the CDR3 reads TGTGCCAGCAGCCCGATTGGGGGTAGCGGAGGGGGTACGCAGTATTTT.

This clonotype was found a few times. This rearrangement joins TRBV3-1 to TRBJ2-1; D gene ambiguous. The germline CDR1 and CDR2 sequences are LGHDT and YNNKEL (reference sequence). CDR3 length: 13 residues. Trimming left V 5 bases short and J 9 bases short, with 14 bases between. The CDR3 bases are TGTGCCAGCAGCTCCGACGGAGCCAGTGAGCAGTTCTTC. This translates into CASSSDGASEQFF.

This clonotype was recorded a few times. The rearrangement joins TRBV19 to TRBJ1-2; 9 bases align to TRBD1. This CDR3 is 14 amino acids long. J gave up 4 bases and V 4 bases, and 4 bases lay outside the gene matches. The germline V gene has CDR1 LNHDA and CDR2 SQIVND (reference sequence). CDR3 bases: TGTGCCAGTAGTAACAGGGACAGGGCCTATGGCTACACCTTC. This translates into CASSNRDRAYGYTF.

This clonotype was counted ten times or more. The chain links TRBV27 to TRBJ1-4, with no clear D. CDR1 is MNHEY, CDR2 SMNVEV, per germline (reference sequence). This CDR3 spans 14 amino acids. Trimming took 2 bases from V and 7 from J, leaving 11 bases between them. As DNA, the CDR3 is TGTGCCAGCAGTTTAACTGGGGAGGGTGAAAAACTGTTTTTT. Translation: CASSLTGEGEKLFF.

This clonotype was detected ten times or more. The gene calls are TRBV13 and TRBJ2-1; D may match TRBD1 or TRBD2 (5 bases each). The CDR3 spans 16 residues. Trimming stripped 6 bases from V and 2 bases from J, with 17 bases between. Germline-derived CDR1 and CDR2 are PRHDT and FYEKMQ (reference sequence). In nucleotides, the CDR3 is TGTGCCAGCAGTCCCAGGGAAGAGGGGCCCTACAATGAGCAGTTCTTC. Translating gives CASSPREEGPYNEQFF.

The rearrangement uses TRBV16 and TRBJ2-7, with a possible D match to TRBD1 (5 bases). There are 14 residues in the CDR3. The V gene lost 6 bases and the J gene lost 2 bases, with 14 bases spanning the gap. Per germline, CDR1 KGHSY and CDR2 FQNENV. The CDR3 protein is CASRPTGATYEQYF. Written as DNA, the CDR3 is TGTGCCAGCAGACCTACAGGTGCAACCTACGAGCAGTACTTC.

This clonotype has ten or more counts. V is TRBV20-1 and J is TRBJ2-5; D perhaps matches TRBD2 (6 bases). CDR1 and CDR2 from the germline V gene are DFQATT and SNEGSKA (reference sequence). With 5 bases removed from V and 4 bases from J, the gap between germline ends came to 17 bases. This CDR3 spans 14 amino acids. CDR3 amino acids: CSALLGGRGETQYF. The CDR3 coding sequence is TGCAGTGCTCTCCTGGGGGGTCGCGGAGAGACCCAGTACTTC.

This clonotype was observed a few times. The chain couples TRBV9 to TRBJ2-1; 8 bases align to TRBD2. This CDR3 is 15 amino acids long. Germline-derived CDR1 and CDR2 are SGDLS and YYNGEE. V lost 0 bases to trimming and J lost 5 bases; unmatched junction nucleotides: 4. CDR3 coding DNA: TGTGCCAGCAGCGTAGAGGTAGCGGGAAACAATGAGCAGTTCTTC. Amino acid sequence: CASSVEVAGNNEQFF.

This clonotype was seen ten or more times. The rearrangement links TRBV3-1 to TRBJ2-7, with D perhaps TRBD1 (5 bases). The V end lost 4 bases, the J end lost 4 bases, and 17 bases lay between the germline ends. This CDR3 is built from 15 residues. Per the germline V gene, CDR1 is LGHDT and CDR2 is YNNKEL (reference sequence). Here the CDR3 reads CASSLGLEAFYEQYF. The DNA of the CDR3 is TGTGCCAGCAGCCTGGGGCTAGAGGCGTTTTACGAGCAGTACTTC.

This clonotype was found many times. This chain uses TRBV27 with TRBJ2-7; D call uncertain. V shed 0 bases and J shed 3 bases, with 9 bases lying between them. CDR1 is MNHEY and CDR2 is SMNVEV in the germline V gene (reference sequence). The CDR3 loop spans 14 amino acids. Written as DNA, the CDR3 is TGTGCCAGCAGTTTATCCCCTTACGACTACGAGCAGTACTTC. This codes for CASSLSPYDYEQYF.

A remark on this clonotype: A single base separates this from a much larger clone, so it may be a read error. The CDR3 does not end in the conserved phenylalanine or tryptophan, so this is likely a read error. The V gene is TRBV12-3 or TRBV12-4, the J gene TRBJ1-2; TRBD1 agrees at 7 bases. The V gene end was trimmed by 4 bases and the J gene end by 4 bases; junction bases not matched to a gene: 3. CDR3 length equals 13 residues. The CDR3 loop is CASSSTGVYGYTL. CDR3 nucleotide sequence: TGTGCCAGCAGTTCAACAGGGGTCTATGGCTACACCCTC.

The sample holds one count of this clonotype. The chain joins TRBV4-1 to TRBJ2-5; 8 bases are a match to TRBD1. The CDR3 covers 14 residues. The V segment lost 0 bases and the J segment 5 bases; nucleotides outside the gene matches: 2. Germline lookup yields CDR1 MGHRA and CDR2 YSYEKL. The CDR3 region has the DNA TGCGCCAGCAGCCAAGACAGGGGGCTGGAGACCCAGTACTTC. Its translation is CASSQDRGLETQYF.

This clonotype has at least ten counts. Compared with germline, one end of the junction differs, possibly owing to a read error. The CDR3 loop is CASSLARGQAQGYTF. CDR3 in DNA: TGTGCCAGCAGTTTAGCCCGGGGACAGGCGCAGGGCTACACCTTC. The rearrangement uses TRBV7-8 and TRBJ1-2; 8 bases are a match to TRBD1. CDR3 size: 15 residues. Germline-derived CDR1 and CDR2 are SGHVS and FQNEAQ.

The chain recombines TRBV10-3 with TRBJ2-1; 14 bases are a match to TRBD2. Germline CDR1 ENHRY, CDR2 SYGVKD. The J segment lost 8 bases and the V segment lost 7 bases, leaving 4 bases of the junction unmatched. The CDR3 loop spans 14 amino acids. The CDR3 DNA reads TGTGCCATCACCGGGACTAGCGGGAGTTATGAGCAGTTCTTC. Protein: CAITGTSGSYEQFF.

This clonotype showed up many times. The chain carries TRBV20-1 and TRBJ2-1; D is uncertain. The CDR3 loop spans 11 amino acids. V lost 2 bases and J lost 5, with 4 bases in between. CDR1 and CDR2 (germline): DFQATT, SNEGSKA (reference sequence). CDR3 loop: CSARQDNEQFF. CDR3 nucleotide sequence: TGCAGTGCTAGACAGGACAATGAGCAGTTCTTC.

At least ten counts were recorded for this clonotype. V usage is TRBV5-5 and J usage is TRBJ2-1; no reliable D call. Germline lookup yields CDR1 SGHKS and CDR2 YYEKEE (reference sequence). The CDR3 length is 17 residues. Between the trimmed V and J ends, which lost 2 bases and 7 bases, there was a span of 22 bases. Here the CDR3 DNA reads TGTGCCAGCAGCTTTAGGAGCCTGGGTGAAAACTTTAATGAGCAGTTCTTC. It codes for CASSFRSLGENFNEQFF.